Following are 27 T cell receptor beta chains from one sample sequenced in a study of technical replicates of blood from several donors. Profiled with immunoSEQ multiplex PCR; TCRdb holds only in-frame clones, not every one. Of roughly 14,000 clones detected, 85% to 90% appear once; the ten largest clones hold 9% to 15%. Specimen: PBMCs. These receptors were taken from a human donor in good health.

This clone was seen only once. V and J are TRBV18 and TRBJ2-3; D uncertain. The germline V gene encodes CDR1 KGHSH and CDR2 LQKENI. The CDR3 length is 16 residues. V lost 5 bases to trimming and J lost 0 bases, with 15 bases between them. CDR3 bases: TGTGCCAGCTCAGCGTTCCCGGAGTGGAGCACAGATACGCAGTATTTT. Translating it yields CASSAFPEWSTDTQYF.

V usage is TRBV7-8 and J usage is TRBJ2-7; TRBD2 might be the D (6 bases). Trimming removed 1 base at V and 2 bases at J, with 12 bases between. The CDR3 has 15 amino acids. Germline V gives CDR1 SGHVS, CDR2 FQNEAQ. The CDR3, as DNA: TGTGCCAGCAGCTTAGGACCGGGAGTACCCTACGAGCAGTACTTC. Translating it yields CASSLGPGVPYEQYF.

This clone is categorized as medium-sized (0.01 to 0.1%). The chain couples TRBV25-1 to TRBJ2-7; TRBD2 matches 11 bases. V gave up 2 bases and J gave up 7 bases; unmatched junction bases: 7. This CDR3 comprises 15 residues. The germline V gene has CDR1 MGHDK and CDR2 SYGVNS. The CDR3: CASSEETSGNREQYF. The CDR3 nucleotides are TGTGCCAGCAGTGAAGAGACTAGCGGGAATCGGGAGCAGTACTTC.

CDR3 amino acids: CASSLQGSTEAFF. The CDR3 DNA sequence: TGTGCCAGCAGCTTACAGGGATCCACTGAAGCTTTCTTT. The chain couples TRBV7-9 to TRBJ1-1; TRBD1 is a possible D gene (5 bases). Per germline, CDR1 SEHNR and CDR2 FQNEAQ (reference sequence). The V end was cut by 2 bases, the J end by 4 bases, with 8 bases between. The CDR3 loop spans 13 amino acids. Full variable domain (remainder filled in from reference TRBV7-9 and TRBJ1-1): DTGVSQNPRHKITKRGQNVTFRCDPISEHNRLYWYRQTLGQGPEFLTYFQNEAQLEKSRLLSDRFSAERPKGSFSTLEIQRTEQGDSAMYLCASSLQGSTEAFFGQGTRLTVV.

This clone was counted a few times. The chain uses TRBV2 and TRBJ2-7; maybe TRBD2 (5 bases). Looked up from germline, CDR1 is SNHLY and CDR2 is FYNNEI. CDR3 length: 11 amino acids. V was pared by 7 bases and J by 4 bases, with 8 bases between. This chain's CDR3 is CASTPGYEQYF. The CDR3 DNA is TGTGCCAGCACCCCGGGATACGAGCAGTACTTC.

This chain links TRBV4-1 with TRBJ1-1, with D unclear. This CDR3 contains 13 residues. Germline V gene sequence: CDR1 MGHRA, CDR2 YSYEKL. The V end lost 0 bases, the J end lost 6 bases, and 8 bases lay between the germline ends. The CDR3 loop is CASSQDLVAEAFF. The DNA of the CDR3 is TGCGCCAGCAGCCAAGATCTTGTCGCTGAAGCTTTCTTT.

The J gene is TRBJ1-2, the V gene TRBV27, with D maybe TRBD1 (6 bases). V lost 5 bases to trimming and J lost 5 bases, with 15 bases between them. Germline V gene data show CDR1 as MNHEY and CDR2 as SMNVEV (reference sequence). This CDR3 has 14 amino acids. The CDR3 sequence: CASSTDRRLYGYTF. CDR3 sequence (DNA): TGTGCCAGCAGTACTGACAGGAGATTATATGGCTACACCTTC.

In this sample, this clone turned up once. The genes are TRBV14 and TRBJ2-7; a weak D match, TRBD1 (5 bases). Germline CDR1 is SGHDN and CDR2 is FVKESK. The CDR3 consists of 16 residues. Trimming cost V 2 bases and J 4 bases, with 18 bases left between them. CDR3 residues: CASSQRPAQGSYEQYF. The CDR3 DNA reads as TGTGCCAGCAGCCAACGCCCCGCCCAGGGATCTTACGAGCAGTACTTC.

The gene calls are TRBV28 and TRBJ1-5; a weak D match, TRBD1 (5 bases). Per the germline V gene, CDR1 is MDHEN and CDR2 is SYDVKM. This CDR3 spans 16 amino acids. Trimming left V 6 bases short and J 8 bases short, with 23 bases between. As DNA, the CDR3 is TGTGCCAGCAGGCCTGGCTCTACAGGTGCACTGGAGCCCCAGCATTTT. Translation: CASRPGSTGALEPQHF.

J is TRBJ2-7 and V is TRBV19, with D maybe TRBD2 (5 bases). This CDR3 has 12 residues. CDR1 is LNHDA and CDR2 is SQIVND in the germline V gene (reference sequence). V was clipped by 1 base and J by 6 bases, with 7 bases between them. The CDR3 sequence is CASSIGGSEQYF. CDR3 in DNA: TGTGCCAGTAGTATAGGAGGGTCCGAGCAGTACTTC.

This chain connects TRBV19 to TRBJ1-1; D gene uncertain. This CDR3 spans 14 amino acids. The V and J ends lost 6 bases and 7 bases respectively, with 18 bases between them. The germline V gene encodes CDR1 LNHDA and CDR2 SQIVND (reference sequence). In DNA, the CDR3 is TGTGCCAGTAGGACCTATGATCTAGGATATGAAGCTTTCTTT. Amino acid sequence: CASRTYDLGYEAFF. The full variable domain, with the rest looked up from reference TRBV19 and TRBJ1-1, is DGGITQSPKYLFRKEGQNVTLSCEQNLNHDAMYWYRQDPGQGLRLIYYSQIVNDFQKGDIAEGYSVSREKKESFPLTVTSAQKNPTAFYLCASRTYDLGYEAFFGQGTRLTVV.

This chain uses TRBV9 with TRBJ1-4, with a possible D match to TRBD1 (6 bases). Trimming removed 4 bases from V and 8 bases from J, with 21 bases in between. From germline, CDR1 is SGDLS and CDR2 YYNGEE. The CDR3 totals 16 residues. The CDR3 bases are TGTGCCAGCAGCCGTCGAGGCGGGGGGCATTTGGAAAAACTGTTTTTT. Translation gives CASSRRGGGHLEKLFF. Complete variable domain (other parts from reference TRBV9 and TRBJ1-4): DSGVTQTPKHLITATGQRVTLRCSPRSGDLSVYWYQQSLDQGLQFLIQYYNGEERAKGNILERFSAQQFPDLHSELNLSSLELGDSALYFCASSRRGGGHLEKLFFGSGTQLSVL.

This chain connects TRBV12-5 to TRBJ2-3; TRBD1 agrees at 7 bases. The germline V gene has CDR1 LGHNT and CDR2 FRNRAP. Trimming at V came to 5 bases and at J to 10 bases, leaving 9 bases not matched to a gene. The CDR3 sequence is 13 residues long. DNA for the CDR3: TGTGCTAGTGGTCCCGGCAGGGGGACGGCGCAGTATTTT. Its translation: CASGPGRGTAQYF.

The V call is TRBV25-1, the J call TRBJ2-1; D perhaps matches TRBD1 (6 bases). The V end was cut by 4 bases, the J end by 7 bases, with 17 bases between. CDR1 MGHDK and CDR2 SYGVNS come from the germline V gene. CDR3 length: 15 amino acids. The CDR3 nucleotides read TGTGCCAGCAGTGTTCGCTATCAGGGGAAAAATGAGCAGTTCTTC. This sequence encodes CASSVRYQGKNEQFF.

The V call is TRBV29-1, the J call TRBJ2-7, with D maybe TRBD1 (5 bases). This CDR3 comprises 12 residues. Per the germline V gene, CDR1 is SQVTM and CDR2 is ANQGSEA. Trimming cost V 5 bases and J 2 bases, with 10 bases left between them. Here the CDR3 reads CSVLRGPYEQYF. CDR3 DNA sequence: TGCAGCGTTTTAAGGGGCCCCTACGAGCAGTACTTC.

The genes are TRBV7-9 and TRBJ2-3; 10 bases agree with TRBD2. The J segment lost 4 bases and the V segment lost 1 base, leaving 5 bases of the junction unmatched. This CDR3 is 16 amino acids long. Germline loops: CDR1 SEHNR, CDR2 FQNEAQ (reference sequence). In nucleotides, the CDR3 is TGTGCCAGCAGCTTAGGCCTAGCGGGAGTCGCAGATACGCAGTATTTT. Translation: CASSLGLAGVADTQYF.

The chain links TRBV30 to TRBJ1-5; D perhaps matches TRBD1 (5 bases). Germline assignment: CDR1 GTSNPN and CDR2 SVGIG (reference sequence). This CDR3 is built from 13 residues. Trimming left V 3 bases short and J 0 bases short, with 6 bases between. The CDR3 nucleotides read TGTGCCTGGAGCAGGGATAGCAATCAGCCCCAGCATTTT. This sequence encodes CAWSRDSNQPQHF.

The DNA for the CDR3 is TGCGCCAGCAGCTCCCTCCTAGGGCGGGAAGGAAAGGAGACCCAGTACTTC. Its translation is CASSSLLGREGKETQYF. This chain joins TRBV5-1 and TRBJ2-5; D may be TRBD2 (6 bases). V shed 3 bases and J shed 5 bases, with 23 bases lying between them. Germline V gene data show CDR1 as SGHRS and CDR2 as YFSETQ. The CDR3 has 17 amino acids.

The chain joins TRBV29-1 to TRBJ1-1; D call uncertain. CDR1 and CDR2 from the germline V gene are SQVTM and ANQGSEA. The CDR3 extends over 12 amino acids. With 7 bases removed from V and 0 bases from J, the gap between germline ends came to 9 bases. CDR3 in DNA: TGCAGCGCCCGCGGATTGAACACTGAAGCTTTCTTT. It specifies CSARGLNTEAFF.

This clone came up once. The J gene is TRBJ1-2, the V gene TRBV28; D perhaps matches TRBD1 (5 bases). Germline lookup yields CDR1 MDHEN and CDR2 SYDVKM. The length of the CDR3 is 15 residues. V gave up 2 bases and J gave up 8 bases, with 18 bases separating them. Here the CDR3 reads CASSLPKTGARGYTF. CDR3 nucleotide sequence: TGTGCCAGCAGTTTACCGAAAACAGGCGCGAGGGGCTACACCTTC.

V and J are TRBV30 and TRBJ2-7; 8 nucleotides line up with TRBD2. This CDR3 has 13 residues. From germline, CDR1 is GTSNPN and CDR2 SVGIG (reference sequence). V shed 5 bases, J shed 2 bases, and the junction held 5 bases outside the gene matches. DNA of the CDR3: TGTGCCTGGGGGCGGGGGGCTGCCTACGAGCAGTACTTC. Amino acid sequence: CAWGRGAAYEQYF. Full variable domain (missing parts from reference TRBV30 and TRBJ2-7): SQTIHQWPATLVQPVGSPLSLECTVEGTSNPNLYWYRQAAGRGLQLLFYSVGIGQISSEVPQNLSASRPQDRQFILSSKKLLLSDSGFYLCAWGRGAAYEQYFGPGTRLTVT.

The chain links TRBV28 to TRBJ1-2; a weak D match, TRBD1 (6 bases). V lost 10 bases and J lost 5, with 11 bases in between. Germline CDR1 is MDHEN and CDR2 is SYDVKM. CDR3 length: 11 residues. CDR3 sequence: CATGGRYGYTF. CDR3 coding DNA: TGTGCCACCGGGGGGCGGTATGGCTACACCTTC.

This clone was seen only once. The CDR3 region is CASSLMETGELFF. CDR3 coding DNA: TGTGCCAGCAGCTTAATGGAGACCGGGGAGCTGTTTTTT. V and J are TRBV7-3 and TRBJ2-2, with D uncertain. Per the germline V gene, CDR1 is SGHTA and CDR2 is FQGTGA. The CDR3 runs 13 residues. V shed 1 base and J shed 5 bases, with 5 bases lying between them.

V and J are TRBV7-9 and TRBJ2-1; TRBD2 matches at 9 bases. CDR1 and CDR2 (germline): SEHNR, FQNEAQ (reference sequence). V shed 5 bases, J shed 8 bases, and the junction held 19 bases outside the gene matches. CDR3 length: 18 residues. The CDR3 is CASSPLREGQLGYYEQFF. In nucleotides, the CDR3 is TGTGCCAGCAGCCCCTTGCGGGAGGGCCAATTGGGTTACTATGAGCAGTTCTTC.

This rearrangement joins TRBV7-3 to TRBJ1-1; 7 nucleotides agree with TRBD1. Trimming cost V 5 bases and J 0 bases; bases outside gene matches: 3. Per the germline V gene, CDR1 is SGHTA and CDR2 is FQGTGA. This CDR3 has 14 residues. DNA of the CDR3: TGTGCCAGCAGCCCCGGGACAGTGAACACTGAAGCTTTCTTT. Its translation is CASSPGTVNTEAFF.

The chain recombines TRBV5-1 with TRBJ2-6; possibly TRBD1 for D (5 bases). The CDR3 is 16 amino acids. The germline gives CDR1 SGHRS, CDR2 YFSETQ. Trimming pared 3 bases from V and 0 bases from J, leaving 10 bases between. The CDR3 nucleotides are TGCGCCAGCAGCTCCCGACAGAACTCTGGGGCCAACGTCCTGACTTTC. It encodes CASSSRQNSGANVLTF.

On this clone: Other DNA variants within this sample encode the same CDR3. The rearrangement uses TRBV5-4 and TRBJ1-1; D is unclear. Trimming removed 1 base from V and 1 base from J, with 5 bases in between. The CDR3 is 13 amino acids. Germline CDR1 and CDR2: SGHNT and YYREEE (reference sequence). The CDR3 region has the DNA TGTGCCAGCAGCTTGCAGGAGAACACTGAAGCTTTCTTT. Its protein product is CASSLQENTEAFF.